The rows below give T cell receptor beta chains drawn from one sample of a study of blood T cell repertoires in COVID-19. Repertoires were generated with immunoSEQ multiplex PCR, while TCRdb's copy carries only in-frame clones and drops some. The sample carries fewer than 250,000 clones, roughly 94% recorded once. The specimen sequenced was peripheral blood. These receptors all stem from a man aged 30 to 45 with acute or convalescent COVID-19. CDR3s leave out the opening cysteine and the closing phenylalanine or tryptophan.

>TRBJ2-7|TRBV27
ASSLSTGQGYEQY
>TRBJ2-5|TRBV6-1
ASSKAGAQETQY
>TRBJ2-7|TRBV27
ASRPSRGSEQY
>TRBJ1-5|TRBV5-6
ASSSRRSVNQPQH
>TRBJ2-2|TRBV19
ATLAGGPNGELF
>TRBJ2-2|TRBV18
ASSFRTGRNTGELF
>TRBJ2-7|TRBV4-1
ASSATGGSYEQY
>TRBJ1-1|TRBV9
ASSVSGRRDTEAF
>TRBJ1-1|TRBV5-1
ASTLSGGRRNTEAF
>TRBJ2-1|TRBV15
ATSRSLADTYNEQF
>TRBJ2-7|TRBV30
AWSTGDLYEQY
>TRBJ1-2|TRBV28
ASSLGGNYGYT
>TRBJ1-1|TRBV9
ASSRGATEAF